These T cell receptor beta chains were read from a single sample in a study of neurological immune-mediated disorders. TCRdb ran MiXCR on the 5' RACE reads and lists one entry per CDR3 protein. The data contain over 90,000 distinct CDR3 sequences, 10% to 13% of them singletons. The material sequenced was PBMCs. These receptors originate from a female donor with HTLV-1-associated myelopathy (HAM/TSP). Both conserved end residues are part of each CDR3. A D gene is named only where the DNA matches it firmly. The size of a clone is reported for some rows only, either as once, few or many, or as a class for expanded clones.

CDR3 length: 12; D gene: .; V gene: TRBV29-1; clone size: many; J gene: TRBJ1-1; CDR3 DNA: TGCAGCGTTGAAGGGGGGGCCGCTGAAGCTTTCTTT; CDR3 protein: CSVEGGAAEAFF
CDR3 length: 13; D gene: .; V gene: TRBV6-5; clone size: many; J gene: TRBJ1-5; CDR3 DNA: TGTGCCAGCAGCCTTACAGGGACCCAGCCCCAGCATTTT; CDR3 protein: CASSLTGTQPQHF
CDR3 length: 20; D gene: TRBD1; V gene: TRBV7-2; clone size: many; J gene: TRBJ1-4; CDR3 DNA: TGTGCCAGCAGCTTAGTGTTAGCGGGGGACAGGGGGTTTGTCAATGAAAAACTGTTTTTT; CDR3 protein: CASSLVLAGDRGFVNEKLFF
CDR3 length: 14; D gene: TRBD2; V gene: TRBV10-3; clone size: many; J gene: TRBJ2-5; CDR3 DNA: TGTGCCATCAGTCCGGGACTAGCTTTGGAGACCCAGTACTTC; CDR3 protein: CAISPGLALETQYF
CDR3 length: 14; D gene: .; V gene: TRBV5-1; clone size: .; J gene: TRBJ1-1; CDR3 DNA: TGCGCCAGCAGCTTGTCGCGGGGGGTCCCTGAAGCTTTCTTT; CDR3 protein: CASSLSRGVPEAFF
CDR3 length: 15; D gene: .; V gene: TRBV5-1; clone size: many; J gene: TRBJ1-2; CDR3 DNA: TGCGCCAGCAGCTTGGAATCGGGGACCTTCGGGGGCTACACCTTC; CDR3 protein: CASSLESGTFGGYTF
CDR3 length: 13; D gene: .; V gene: TRBV9; clone size: once; J gene: TRBJ2-7; CDR3 DNA: TGTGCCAGCAGCTCAGCGTGGGGCTACGAGCAGTACTTC; CDR3 protein: CASSSAWGYEQYF
CDR3 length: 14; D gene: TRBD1; V gene: TRBV3-1; clone size: few; J gene: TRBJ2-1; CDR3 DNA: TGTGCCAGCAGCCATGCTGACAGGGGTAATGAGCAGTTCTTC; CDR3 protein: CASSHADRGNEQFF
CDR3 length: 13; D gene: .; V gene: TRBV20-1; clone size: many; J gene: TRBJ1-6; CDR3 DNA: TGCAGTGCTAGAGGAAGTTTAAGCTCACCCCTCCACTTT; CDR3 protein: CSARGSLSSPLHF
CDR3 length: 16; D gene: TRBD1; V gene: TRBV5-1; clone size: .; J gene: TRBJ2-1; CDR3 DNA: TGCGCCAGCAGCTTTGTTCGGGACAGGCTCTACAATGAGCAGTTCTTC; CDR3 protein: CASSFVRDRLYNEQFF
CDR3 length: 13; D gene: .; V gene: TRBV7-6; clone size: many; J gene: TRBJ1-1; CDR3 DNA: TGTGCCAGCAGCGACCAAGCGGGGACTGAAGCTTTCTTT; CDR3 protein: CASSDQAGTEAFF
CDR3 length: 16; D gene: .; V gene: TRBV4-1; clone size: many; J gene: TRBJ1-1; CDR3 DNA: TGCGCCAGCAGCCCGATAGGGCTACAAAAGAACACTGAAGCTTTCTTT; CDR3 protein: CASSPIGLQKNTEAFF
CDR3 length: 17; D gene: TRBD1; V gene: TRBV5-1; clone size: many; J gene: TRBJ1-6; CDR3 DNA: TGCGCCAGCAGCTTTGGGACAGCAGAGCCCTATAATTCACCCCTCCACTTT; CDR3 protein: CASSFGTAEPYNSPLHF
CDR3 length: 16; D gene: TRBD1; V gene: TRBV28; clone size: many; J gene: TRBJ2-7; CDR3 DNA: TGTGCCAGCACCACAGTCAGGACAGGGAGCTCCTACGAGCAGTACTTC; CDR3 protein: CASTTVRTGSSYEQYF
CDR3 length: 13; D gene: .; V gene: TRBV5-1; clone size: many; J gene: TRBJ1-4; CDR3 DNA: TGCGCCAGCAGCCAGAGATTTAATGAAAAACTGTTTTTT; CDR3 protein: CASSQRFNEKLFF
CDR3 length: 13; D gene: .; V gene: TRBV7-2; clone size: many; J gene: TRBJ2-3; CDR3 DNA: TGTGCCAGCAGCGCCCAGTCAGCAGATACGCAGTATTTT; CDR3 protein: CASSAQSADTQYF
CDR3 length: 14; D gene: .; V gene: TRBV27; clone size: many; J gene: TRBJ1-4; CDR3 DNA: TGTGCCAGCAGTATCCAGAGCCCTAATGAAAAACTGTTTTTT; CDR3 protein: CASSIQSPNEKLFF
CDR3 length: 14; D gene: TRBD1; V gene: TRBV7-2; clone size: many; J gene: TRBJ2-4; CDR3 DNA: TGTGCCAGCAGCCCAGGACAGGGCGGGGACATTCAGTACTTC; CDR3 protein: CASSPGQGGDIQYF
CDR3 length: 14; D gene: TRBD2; V gene: TRBV7-2; clone size: many; J gene: TRBJ2-7; CDR3 DNA: TGTGCCAGCAGCTCGCGGGGGGGCGAATACGAGCAGTACTTC; CDR3 protein: CASSSRGGEYEQYF
CDR3 length: 14; D gene: .; V gene: TRBV5-1; clone size: .; J gene: TRBJ2-5; CDR3 DNA: TGCGCCAGCTGTTCCACCGGGGCGCAAGAGACCCAGTACTTC; CDR3 protein: CASCSTGAQETQYF
CDR3 length: 14; D gene: TRBD1; V gene: TRBV20-1; clone size: many; J gene: TRBJ2-7; CDR3 DNA: TGCAGTGCCGCCGGGACAGCTGACTCCTACGAGCAGTACTTC; CDR3 protein: CSAAGTADSYEQYF
CDR3 length: 18; D gene: .; V gene: TRBV5-1; clone size: many; J gene: TRBJ2-2; CDR3 DNA: TGCGCCAGCAGCTTGGCTCTGACCCGGGCCGTATCTACCGGGGAGCTGTTTTTT; CDR3 protein: CASSLALTRAVSTGELFF